This T cell receptor beta chain was captured in a study of blood T cell repertoires in COVID-19. Study as a whole: Spain, Italy and the United States supplied samples that represented acute and convalescent COVID-19.

Seattle participants joined during active infection and were tracked over time. Trimming took 4 bases from V and 8 from J; bases not matched to a gene: 5. This CDR3 has 14 residues. Germline V lookup: CDR1 LNHDA, CDR2 SQIVND (reference sequence). In the original analysis: Using reference gene primer amplification, nucleated cell counts were estimated. Profiling relied on immunoSEQ multiplex PCR, and the TCRdb table lists in-frame clones only, not all of them. That table supplies the V and J calls and clone size; D and trimming were determined from the DNA. The sample records about 130,000 clones, 75% to 85% being singletons.

V usage is TRBV19 and J usage is TRBJ1-4; 9 bases are shared with TRBD1. The specimen was peripheral blood. This clonotype was obtained from a woman aged 65 to 85 with COVID-19, enrolled during active disease. CDR3 protein: CASSTGTGSEKLFF. CDR3 sequence (DNA): TGTGCCAGTAGTACCGGGACAGGGTCCGAAAAACTGTTTTTT. Full variable domain (outside the CDR3, taken from reference TRBV19 and TRBJ1-4): DGGITQSPKYLFRKEGQNVTLSCEQNLNHDAMYWYRQDPGQGLRLIYYSQIVNDFQKGDIAEGYSVSREKKESFPLTVTSAQKNPTAFYLCASSTGTGSEKLFFGSGTQLSVL.